What follows is one T cell receptor beta chain and its context. Antigen unknown. Every CD8+ T cell subset underwent triplicate sorting at more than 250,000 cells apiece. Naive CD8+ T lymphocytes were specified as CD45RO-CCR7+CD27+CD95-. Germline lookup yields CDR1 DFQATT and CDR2 SNEGSKA (reference sequence). This CDR3 has 16 amino acids. This sample was taken from a study of CXCR3-negative and CXCR3-positive naive CD8 T cells. The study, taken as a whole, reports: Naive subsets had comparable surface CD5; TCR strength was inferred from TRB CDR3 properties. Diversity in memory CD8+ cells fell much lower than the comparably high levels seen in both naive subsets.

cDNA libraries for TRB were generated by 5' RACE incorporating UMI labels. TCRdb re-called the 5' RACE reads and gives one entry per CDR3 protein, without DNA. Its clone listing holds about 6,000 distinct CDR3 sequences. The sample taken for sequencing was naive CXCR3- CD8+ T cells from blood. The sample's subset: CD45RO-CCR7+CD27+CD95- naive CD8+ T cells lacking CXCR3 (TNR3-). V is TRBV20-1 and J is TRBJ2-1; there is no DNA to check the TCRdb D call of TRBD2. The clonotype comes from a human donor in good health. Some clones in this sample may be carry-over from other donors' samples. The CDR3 sequence is CSARETERERYNEQFF.